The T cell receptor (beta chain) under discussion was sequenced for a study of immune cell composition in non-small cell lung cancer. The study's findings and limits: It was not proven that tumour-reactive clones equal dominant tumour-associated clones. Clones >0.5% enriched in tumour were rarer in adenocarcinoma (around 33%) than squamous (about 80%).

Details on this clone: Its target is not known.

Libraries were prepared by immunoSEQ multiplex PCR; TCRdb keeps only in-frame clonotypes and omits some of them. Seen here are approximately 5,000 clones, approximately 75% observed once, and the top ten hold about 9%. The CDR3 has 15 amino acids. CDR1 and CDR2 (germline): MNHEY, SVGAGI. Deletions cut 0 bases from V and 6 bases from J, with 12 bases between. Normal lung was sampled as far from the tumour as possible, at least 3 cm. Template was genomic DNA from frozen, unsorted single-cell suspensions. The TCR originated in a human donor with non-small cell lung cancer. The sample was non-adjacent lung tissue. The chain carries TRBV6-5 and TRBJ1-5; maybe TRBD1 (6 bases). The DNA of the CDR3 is TGTGCCAGCAGTTACTCGGGGGGGGGCGCTCAGCCCCAGCATTTT. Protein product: CASSYSGGGAQPQHF.